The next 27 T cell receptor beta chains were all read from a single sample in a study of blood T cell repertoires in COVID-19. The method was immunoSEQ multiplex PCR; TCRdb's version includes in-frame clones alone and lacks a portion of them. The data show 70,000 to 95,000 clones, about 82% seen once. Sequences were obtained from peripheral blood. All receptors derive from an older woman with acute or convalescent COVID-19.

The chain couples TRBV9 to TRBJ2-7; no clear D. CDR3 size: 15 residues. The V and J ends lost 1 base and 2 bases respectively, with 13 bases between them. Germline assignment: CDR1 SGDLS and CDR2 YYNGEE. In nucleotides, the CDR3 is TGTGCCAGCAGCGTAAGCCCAACCTCCACCTACGAGCAGTACTTC. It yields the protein CASSVSPTSTYEQYF.

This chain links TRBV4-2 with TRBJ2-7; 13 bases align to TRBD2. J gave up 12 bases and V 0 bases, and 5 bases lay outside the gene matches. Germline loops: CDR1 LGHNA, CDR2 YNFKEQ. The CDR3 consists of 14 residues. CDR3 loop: CASSQERLAGGRYF. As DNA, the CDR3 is TGTGCCAGCAGCCAAGAGCGACTAGCGGGGGGTCGGTACTTC.

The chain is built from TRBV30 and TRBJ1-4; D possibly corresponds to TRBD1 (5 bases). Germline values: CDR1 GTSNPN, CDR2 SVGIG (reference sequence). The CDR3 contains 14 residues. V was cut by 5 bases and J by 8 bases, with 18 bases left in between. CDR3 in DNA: TGTGCCTGGCTGGCGGGGGACCTGGGGGAAAAACTGTTTTTT. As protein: CAWLAGDLGEKLFF.

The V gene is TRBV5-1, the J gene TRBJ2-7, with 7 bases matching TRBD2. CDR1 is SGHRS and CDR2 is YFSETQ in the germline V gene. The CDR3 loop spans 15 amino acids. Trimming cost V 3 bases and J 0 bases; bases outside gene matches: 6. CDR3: CASSSGGVRSYEQYF. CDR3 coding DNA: TGCGCCAGCAGCTCTGGGGGGGTCCGCTCCTACGAGCAGTACTTC.

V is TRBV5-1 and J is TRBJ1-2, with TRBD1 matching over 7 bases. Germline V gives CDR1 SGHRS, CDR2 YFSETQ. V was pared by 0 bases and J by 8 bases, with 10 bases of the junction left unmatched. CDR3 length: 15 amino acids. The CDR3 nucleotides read TGCGCCAGCAGCTTGGCCCAGACAGGGTTTGGAGGCTACACCTTC. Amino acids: CASSLAQTGFGGYTF.

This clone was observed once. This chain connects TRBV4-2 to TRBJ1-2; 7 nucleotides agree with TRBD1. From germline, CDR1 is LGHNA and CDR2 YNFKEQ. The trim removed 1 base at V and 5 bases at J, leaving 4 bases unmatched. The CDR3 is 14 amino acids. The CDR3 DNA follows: TGTGCCAGCAGCCAAGGACAGGGACGGTATGGCTACACCTTC. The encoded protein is CASSQGQGRYGYTF.

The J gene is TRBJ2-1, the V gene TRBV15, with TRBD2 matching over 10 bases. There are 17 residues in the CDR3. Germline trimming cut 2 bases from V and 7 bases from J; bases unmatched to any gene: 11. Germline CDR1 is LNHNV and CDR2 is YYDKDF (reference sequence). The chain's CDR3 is CATSRPKAASGSNEQFF. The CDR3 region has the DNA TGTGCCACCAGCAGACCAAAGGCGGCTAGCGGGAGTAATGAGCAGTTCTTC.

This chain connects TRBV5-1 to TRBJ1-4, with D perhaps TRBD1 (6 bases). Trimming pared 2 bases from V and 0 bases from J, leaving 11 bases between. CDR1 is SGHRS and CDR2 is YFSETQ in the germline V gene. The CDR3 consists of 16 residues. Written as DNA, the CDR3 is TGCGCCAGCAGCTTAGGGACACCAACAACTAATGAAAAACTGTTTTTT. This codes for CASSLGTPTTNEKLFF.

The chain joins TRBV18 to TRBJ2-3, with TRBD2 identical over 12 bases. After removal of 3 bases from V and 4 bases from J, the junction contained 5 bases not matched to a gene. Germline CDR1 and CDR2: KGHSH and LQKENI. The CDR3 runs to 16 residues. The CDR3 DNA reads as TGTGCCAGCTCACCTCCCGGACTAGCGGGATCAGATACGCAGTATTTT. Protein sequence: CASSPPGLAGSDTQYF.

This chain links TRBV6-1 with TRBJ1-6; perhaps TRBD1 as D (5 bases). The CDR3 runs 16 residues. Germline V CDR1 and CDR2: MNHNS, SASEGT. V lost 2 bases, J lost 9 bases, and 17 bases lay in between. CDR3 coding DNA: TGTGCCAGCAGTGAAAAGGGCGACAGATCTGGTTCACCCCTCCACTTT. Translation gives CASSEKGDRSGSPLHF.

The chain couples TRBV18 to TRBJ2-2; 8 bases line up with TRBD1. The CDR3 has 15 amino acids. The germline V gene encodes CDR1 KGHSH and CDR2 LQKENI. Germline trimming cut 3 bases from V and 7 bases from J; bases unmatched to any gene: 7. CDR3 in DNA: TGTGCCAGCTCACCGAATCAGGGGGCGAACGGGGAGCTGTTTTTT. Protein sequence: CASSPNQGANGELFF.

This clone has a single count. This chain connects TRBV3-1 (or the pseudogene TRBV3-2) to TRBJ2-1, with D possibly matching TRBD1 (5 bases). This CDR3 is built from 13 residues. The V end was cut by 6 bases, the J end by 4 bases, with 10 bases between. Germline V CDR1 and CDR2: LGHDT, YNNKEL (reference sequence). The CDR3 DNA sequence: TGTGCCAGCAGACAGGACGGGTACAATGAGCAGTTCTTC. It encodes CASRQDGYNEQFF.

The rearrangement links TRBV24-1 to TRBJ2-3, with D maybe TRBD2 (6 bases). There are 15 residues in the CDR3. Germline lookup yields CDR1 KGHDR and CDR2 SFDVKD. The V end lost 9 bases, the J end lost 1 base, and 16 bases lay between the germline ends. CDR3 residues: CATRTGTSGTDTQYF. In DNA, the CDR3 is TGTGCCACCCGAACCGGGACTTCGGGCACAGATACGCAGTATTTT.

The CDR3 nucleotides read TGTGCCAGCAGCTTAGGACAGTCCATGAACACTGAAGCTTTCTTT. Translation gives CASSLGQSMNTEAFF. The genes are TRBV7-9 and TRBJ1-1; perhaps TRBD1 as D (5 bases). The CDR3 runs to 15 residues. The V gene's germline CDR1 is SEHNR and CDR2 FQNEAQ (reference sequence). Trimming took 1 base from V and 0 from J, leaving 9 bases between them.

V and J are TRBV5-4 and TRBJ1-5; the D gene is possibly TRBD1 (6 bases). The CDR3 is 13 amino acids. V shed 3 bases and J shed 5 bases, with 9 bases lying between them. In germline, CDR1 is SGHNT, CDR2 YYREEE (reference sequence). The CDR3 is CASSWDKDQPQHF. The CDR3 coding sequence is TGTGCCAGCAGCTGGGACAAAGATCAGCCCCAGCATTTT.

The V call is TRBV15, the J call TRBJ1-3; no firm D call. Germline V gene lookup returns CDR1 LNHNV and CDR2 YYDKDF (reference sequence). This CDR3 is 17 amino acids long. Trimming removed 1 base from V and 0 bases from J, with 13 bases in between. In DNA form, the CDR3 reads TGTGCCACCAGCAGAGTCCTTGGGCAGAGCTCTGGAAACACCATATATTTT. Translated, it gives CATSRVLGQSSGNTIYF.

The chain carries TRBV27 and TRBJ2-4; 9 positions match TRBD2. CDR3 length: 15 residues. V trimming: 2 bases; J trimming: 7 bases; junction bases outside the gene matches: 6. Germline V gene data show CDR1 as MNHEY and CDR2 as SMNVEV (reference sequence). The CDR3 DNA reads TGTGCCAGCAGTTTAAGGCTAGCGGGACATAACATTCAGTACTTC. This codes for CASSLRLAGHNIQYF.

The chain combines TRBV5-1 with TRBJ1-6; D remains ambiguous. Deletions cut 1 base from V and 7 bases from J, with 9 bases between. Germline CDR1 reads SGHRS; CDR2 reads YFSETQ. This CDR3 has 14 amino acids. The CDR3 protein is CASSLTERNSPLHF. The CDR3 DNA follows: TGCGCCAGCAGCTTGACAGAAAGGAATTCACCCCTCCACTTT.

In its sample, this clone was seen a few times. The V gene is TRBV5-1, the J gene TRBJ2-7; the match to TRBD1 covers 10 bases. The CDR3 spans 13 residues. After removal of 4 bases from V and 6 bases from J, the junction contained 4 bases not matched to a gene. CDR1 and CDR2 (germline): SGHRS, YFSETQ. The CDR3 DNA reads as TGCGCCAGCAGCCAGGGGACAGGGGTCGAGCAGTACTTC. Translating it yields CASSQGTGVEQYF.

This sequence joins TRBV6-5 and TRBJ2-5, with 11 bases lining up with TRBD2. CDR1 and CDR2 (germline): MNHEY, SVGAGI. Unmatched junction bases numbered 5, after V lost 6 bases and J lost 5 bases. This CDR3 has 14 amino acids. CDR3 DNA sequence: TGTGCCAGCAGAAGACTAGCGGGGCTGGAGACCCAGTACTTC. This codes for CASRRLAGLETQYF.

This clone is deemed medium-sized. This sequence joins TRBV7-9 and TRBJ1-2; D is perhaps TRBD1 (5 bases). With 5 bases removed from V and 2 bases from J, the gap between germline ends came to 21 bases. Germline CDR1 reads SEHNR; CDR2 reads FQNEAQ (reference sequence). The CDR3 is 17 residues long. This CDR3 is CASSHTNEDSLNYGYTF. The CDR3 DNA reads TGTGCCAGCAGCCACACCAATGAAGACAGCCTGAACTATGGCTACACCTTC.

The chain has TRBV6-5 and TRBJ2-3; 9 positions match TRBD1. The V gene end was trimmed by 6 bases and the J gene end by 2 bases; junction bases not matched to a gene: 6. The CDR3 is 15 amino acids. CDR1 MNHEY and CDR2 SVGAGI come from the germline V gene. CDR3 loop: CASRGRTGDTDTQYF. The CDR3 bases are TGTGCCAGCAGGGGGCGGACAGGGGACACAGATACGCAGTATTTT.

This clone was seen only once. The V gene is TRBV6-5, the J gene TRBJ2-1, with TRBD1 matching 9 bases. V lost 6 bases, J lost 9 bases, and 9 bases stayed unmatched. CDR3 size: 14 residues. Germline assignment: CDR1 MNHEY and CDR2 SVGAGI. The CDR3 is CASSRTGEGGEQFF. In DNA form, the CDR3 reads TGTGCCAGCAGCCGGACAGGGGAGGGTGGTGAGCAGTTCTTC.

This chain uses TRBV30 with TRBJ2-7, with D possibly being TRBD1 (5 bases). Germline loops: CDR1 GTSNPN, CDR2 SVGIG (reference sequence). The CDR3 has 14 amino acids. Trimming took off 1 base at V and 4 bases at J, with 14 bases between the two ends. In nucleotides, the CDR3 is TGTGCCTGGAGTGACACAACGCAGGGTTACGAGCAGTACTTC. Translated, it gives CAWSDTTQGYEQYF.

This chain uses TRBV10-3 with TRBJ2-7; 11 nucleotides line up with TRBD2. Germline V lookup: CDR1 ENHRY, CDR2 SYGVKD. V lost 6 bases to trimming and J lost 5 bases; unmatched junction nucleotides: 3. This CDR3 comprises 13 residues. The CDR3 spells CAIRGLAVNEQYF. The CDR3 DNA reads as TGTGCCATCAGGGGACTAGCGGTTAACGAGCAGTACTTC.

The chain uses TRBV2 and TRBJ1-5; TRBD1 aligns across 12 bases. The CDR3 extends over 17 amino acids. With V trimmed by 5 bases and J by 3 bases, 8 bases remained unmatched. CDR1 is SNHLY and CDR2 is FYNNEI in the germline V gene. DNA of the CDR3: TGTGCCAGCAGTAACGCCGGGACAGGGGGCTACAATCAGCCCCAGCATTTT. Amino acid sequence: CASSNAGTGGYNQPQHF.

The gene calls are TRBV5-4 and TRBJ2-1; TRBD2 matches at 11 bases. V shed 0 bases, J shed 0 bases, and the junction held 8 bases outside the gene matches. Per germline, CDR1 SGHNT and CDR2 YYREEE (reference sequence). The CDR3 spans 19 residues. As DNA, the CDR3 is TGTGCCAGCAGCTTGGGGGGGGCTAGCGGGAGGCCCTCCTACAATGAGCAGTTCTTC. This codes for CASSLGGASGRPSYNEQFF.